Listed here are 24 T cell receptor beta chains from one sample, sequenced in a study of human T cells and chemical hapten exposure. TCRdb redid the calling of the RACE reads with MiXCR, one entry per CDR3 protein. The sample yields more than 90,000 distinct CDR3 sequences, about an eighth seen once. Time point noted: patch test 2, 6 weeks after DPC sensitization. Described treatment: therapeutic diphenylcyclopropenone sensitization with weekly scalp DPC. Sample: whole blood, taken in connection with sensitization to the hapten diphenylcyclopropenone (DPC). These receptors were obtained from a woman in her forties with alopecia areata. Some clones in this sample may be carry-over from other donors' samples.

The rearrangement uses TRBV6-5 and TRBJ1-3; D gene ambiguous. The V gene's germline CDR1 is MNHEY and CDR2 SVGAGI. Trimming took 7 bases from V and 3 from J, leaving 10 bases between them. The CDR3 is made up of 13 amino acids. As DNA, the CDR3 is TGTGCCAGCACCGACGGGGTTGGAAACACCATATATTTT. It is translated as CASTDGVGNTIYF.

The rearrangement joins TRBV6-5 to TRBJ2-7, with D unresolved. The CDR3 is 14 residues long. Germline V gene sequence: CDR1 MNHEY, CDR2 SVGAGI. V was cut by 0 bases and J by 2 bases, with 8 bases left in between. CDR3 sequence: CASSYSKDPYEQYF. In DNA form, the CDR3 reads TGTGCCAGCAGTTACTCGAAGGACCCCTACGAGCAGTACTTC.

CDR3 sequence reads: CAITEGSYTEAFF. The CDR3 nucleotides are TGTGCCATCACGGAGGGCAGCTACACTGAAGCTTTCTTT. V and J are TRBV10-3 and TRBJ1-1; D call uncertain. CDR3 size: 13 residues. Trimming left V 7 bases short and J 3 bases short, with 12 bases between. From germline, CDR1 is ENHRY and CDR2 SYGVKD.

The chain is built from TRBV20-1 and TRBJ2-3, with D possibly matching TRBD1 (6 bases). V lost 2 bases, J lost 3 bases, and 9 bases lay in between. From germline, CDR1 is DFQATT and CDR2 SNEGSKA (reference sequence). The CDR3 length is 13 residues. The CDR3 loop is CSARLQGTDTQYF. In DNA, the CDR3 is TGCAGTGCTAGACTACAGGGTACAGATACGCAGTATTTT.

This clonotype was counted at least ten times. The chain couples TRBV7-8 to TRBJ2-7, with TRBD2 as a possible D gene (6 bases). Trimming removed 5 bases from V and 0 bases from J, with 14 bases in between. Germline assignment: CDR1 SGHVS and CDR2 FQNEAQ. The CDR3 has 15 residues. The CDR3 loop is CASSPGTSSSYEQYF. For the CDR3, the DNA is TGTGCCAGCAGCCCGGGGACTTCTTCCTCCTACGAGCAGTACTTC. Using reference TRBV7-8 and TRBJ2-7 for the parts outside the CDR3, the full variable domain is GAGVSQSPRYKVAKRGQDVALRCDPISGHVSLFWYQQALGQGPEFLTYFQNEAQLDKSGLPSDRFFAERPEGSVSTLKIQRTQQEDSAVYLCASSPGTSSSYEQYFGPGTRLTVT.

This clonotype was counted many times. The chain is built from TRBV2 and TRBJ1-2; D might be TRBD1 (6 bases). Germline lookup yields CDR1 SNHLY and CDR2 FYNNEI. The germline V and J ends were trimmed by 1 base and 4 bases, with 25 bases remaining between them. This CDR3 is built from 19 residues. The CDR3 sequence is CASSEGGSGTLSSSYGYTF. CDR3 bases: TGTGCCAGCAGTGAAGGGGGGTCCGGGACACTTTCTTCCTCCTATGGCTACACCTTC. Combining the CDR3 with reference TRBV2 and TRBJ1-2 gives the whole variable domain EPEVTQTPSHQVTQMGQEVILRCVPISNHLYFYWYRQILGQKVEFLVSFYNNEISEKSEIFDDQFSVERPDGSNFTLKIRSTKLEDSAMYFCASSEGGSGTLSSSYGYTFGSGTRLTVV.

The chain has TRBV3-1 and TRBJ2-3; D perhaps matches TRBD2 (6 bases). The CDR3 consists of 15 residues. Germline V gene data show CDR1 as LGHDT and CDR2 as YNNKEL (reference sequence). V was pared by 9 bases and J by 3 bases, with 19 bases between. The CDR3 DNA sequence: TGTGCCAGTACTATAGGGACTCGGGGGACAGATACGCAGTATTTT. Its translation: CASTIGTRGTDTQYF.

This chain joins TRBV18 and TRBJ2-3, with 15 bases identical to TRBD2. V was clipped by 4 bases and J by 5 bases; unmatched bases: 4. The length of the CDR3 is 16 residues. Germline CDR1 is KGHSH and CDR2 is LQKENI. The CDR3 nucleotides are TGTGCCAGCTCACGAGCGGGACTAGCGGGAGGAGATACGCAGTATTTT. Amino acid sequence: CASSRAGLAGGDTQYF. Drawing the rest from reference TRBV18 and TRBJ2-3, the complete variable domain is NAGVMQNPRHLVRRRGQEARLRCSPMKGHSHVYWYRQLPEEGLKFMVYLQKENIIDESGMPKERFSAEFPKEGPSILRIQQVVRGDSAAYFCASSRAGLAGGDTQYFGPGTRLTVL.

This clonotype was detected ten times or more. This chain links TRBV7-9 with TRBJ2-5; no reliable D call. The CDR3 is 13 residues long. Germline CDR1 SEHNR, CDR2 FQNEAQ (reference sequence). Trimming took off 3 bases at V and 6 bases at J, with 11 bases between the two ends. The CDR3: CASSFEQTKTQYF. CDR3 bases: TGTGCCAGCAGCTTCGAACAGACGAAGACCCAGTACTTC. Supplemented by reference TRBV7-9 and TRBJ2-5, the full variable domain reads DTGVSQNPRHKITKRGQNVTFRCDPISEHNRLYWYRQTLGQGPEFLTYFQNEAQLEKSRLLSDRFSAERPKGSFSTLEIQRTEQGDSAMYLCASSFEQTKTQYFGPGTRLLVL.

This clonotype has more than one count but fewer than ten. J is TRBJ2-7 and V is TRBV7-9; D uncertain. Per germline, CDR1 SEHNR and CDR2 FQNEAQ (reference sequence). V lost 2 bases and J lost 7, with 12 bases in between. The CDR3 extends over 13 amino acids. This CDR3 is CASSLPYTGEQYF. DNA of the CDR3: TGTGCCAGCAGCTTACCCTACACCGGGGAGCAGTACTTC.

This clonotype was recorded at least ten times. The chain employs TRBV29-1 and TRBJ2-7; TRBD1 or TRBD2 may be the D gene (5 bases each). This CDR3 region has 15 residues. V was clipped by 6 bases and J by 4 bases, with 22 bases between them. CDR1 SQVTM and CDR2 ANQGSEA come from the germline V gene. CDR3 sequence: CSVTYRDERPYEQYF. DNA of the CDR3: TGCAGCGTGACCTACCGGGACGAACGTCCGTACGAGCAGTACTTC.

There are many counts of this clonotype. The chain links TRBV12-3 or TRBV12-4 to TRBJ1-3; no definite D call. The CDR3 totals 14 residues. Deletions cut 6 bases from V and 1 base from J, with 10 bases between. CDR3 residues: CASSLKGSGNTIYF. CDR3 in DNA: TGTGCCAGCAGCCTAAAGGGATCTGGAAACACCATATATTTT.

In its sample, this clonotype was seen many times. This sequence joins TRBV19 and TRBJ2-7; 8 positions match TRBD2. Looked up from germline, CDR1 is LNHDA and CDR2 is SQIVND (reference sequence). Losses at the gene ends were 4 bases for V and 4 bases for J; bases not matched to a gene: 3. The CDR3 has 13 amino acids. The CDR3 sequence is CASSSGRIYEQYF. CDR3 sequence (DNA): TGTGCCAGTAGTAGCGGGAGGATTTACGAGCAGTACTTC.

This clonotype appeared a few times. CDR3 nucleotide sequence: TGTGCCAGCGGGTCTACGCAGTATTTT. Translated, it gives CASGSTQYF. The chain uses TRBV28 and TRBJ2-3; D gene unclear. Trimming pared 8 bases from V and 8 bases from J, leaving 5 bases between. The CDR3 totals 9 residues. The germline gives CDR1 MDHEN, CDR2 SYDVKM. The entire variable domain, with the rest obtained from reference TRBV28 and TRBJ2-3, is as follows: DVKVTQSSRYLVKRTGEKVFLECVQDMDHENMFWYRQDPGLGLRLIYFSYDVKMKEKGDIPEGYSVSREKKERFSLILESASTNQTSMYLCASGSTQYFGPGTRLTVL.

In this sample, this clonotype turned up many times. The rearrangement uses TRBV3-1 and TRBJ1-2; D uncertain. The germline V gene encodes CDR1 LGHDT and CDR2 YNNKEL (reference sequence). V was clipped by 0 bases and J by 2 bases, with 7 bases between them. CDR3 length equals 14 residues. Written as DNA, the CDR3 is TGTGCCAGCAGCCAAGAGGGCCGCAACTATGGCTACACCTTC. This translates into CASSQEGRNYGYTF.

Worth noting for this clonotype: A much larger clone sits a single nucleotide away, making a read error possible. This chain links TRBV20-1 with TRBJ1-1; D is ambiguous. V was pared by 0 bases and J by 11 bases, with 16 bases between. Germline lookup yields CDR1 DFQATT and CDR2 SNEGSKA (reference sequence). The CDR3 loop spans 13 amino acids. The CDR3 sequence is CSARDHPAGVAFF. In nucleotides, the CDR3 is TGCAGTGCTAGAGATCACCCAGCGGGAGTCGCTTTCTTT.

CDR3 DNA sequence: TGTGCCAGCAGTCTTAGCGGGGGGGCGGAGACCCAGTACTTC. Translated, it gives CASSLSGGAETQYF. The chain combines TRBV6-2 or TRBV6-3 with TRBJ2-5; 11 bases are a match to TRBD2. Losses at the gene ends were 5 bases for V and 5 bases for J; bases not matched to a gene: 4. Germline CDR1 reads MNHEY; CDR2 reads SVGEGT. This CDR3 is built from 14 residues.

This sequence joins TRBV11-2 and TRBJ2-7; unclear D gene. This CDR3 is 15 amino acids long. The V and J ends lost 5 bases and 5 bases respectively, with 19 bases between them. Per the germline V gene, CDR1 is SGHAT and CDR2 is FQNNGV. The CDR3 sequence: CASSNVTDHWNEQYF. The CDR3 DNA follows: TGTGCCAGCAGCAATGTTACGGACCACTGGAACGAGCAGTACTTC.

This chain uses TRBV4-1 with TRBJ1-2; D gene unclear. Germline assignment: CDR1 MGHRA and CDR2 YSYEKL. V gave up 4 bases and J gave up 5 bases, with 17 bases separating them. The length of the CDR3 is 15 residues. The CDR3, as DNA: TGCGCCAGCAGCCTAAGGAAAAAAAACGAGTATGGCTACACCTTC. Its translation: CASSLRKKNEYGYTF.

This clonotype was recorded a few times. The chain links TRBV7-2 to TRBJ2-1, with TRBD1 identical over 8 bases. The CDR3 sequence is 15 residues long. With 5 bases clipped from V and 6 bases from J, the junction kept 9 bases outside the gene matches. Germline-derived CDR1 and CDR2 are SGHTA and FQGNSA. The CDR3 reads CASSEGQGPGNEQFF. In DNA form, the CDR3 reads TGTGCCAGCAGCGAAGGACAGGGTCCGGGCAATGAGCAGTTCTTC.

Ten or more counts support this clonotype. This rearrangement joins TRBV27 to TRBJ2-1; D might be TRBD1 (5 bases). Germline V gene data show CDR1 as MNHEY and CDR2 as SMNVEV (reference sequence). This CDR3 contains 13 residues. The V gene lost 5 bases and the J gene lost 6 bases, with 11 bases spanning the gap. CDR3 sequence (DNA): TGTGCCAGCAGTATCAGGGAACCCAATGAGCAGTTCTTC. Translation gives CASSIREPNEQFF.

This clonotype has ten or more counts. The CDR3 region has the DNA TGTGCCAGCAGTTCCTCTTTGGGAGGTGACGGGGAGCTGTTTTTT. Protein: CASSSSLGGDGELFF. The chain uses TRBV12-3 or TRBV12-4 and TRBJ2-2, with a weak D call TRBD2 (6 bases). The length of the CDR3 is 15 residues. Between the trimmed V and J ends, which lost 4 bases and 7 bases, there was a span of 16 bases.

This clonotype showed up just a few times. The J gene is TRBJ1-1, the V gene TRBV6-6; TRBD1 might be the D (5 bases). The V end lost 0 bases, the J end lost 6 bases, and 8 bases lay between the germline ends. Per germline, CDR1 MNHNY and CDR2 SVGAGI (reference sequence). The CDR3 runs to 13 residues. CDR3 region: CASSYSGGSEAFF. CDR3 bases: TGTGCCAGCAGTTACTCGGGGGGGTCTGAAGCTTTCTTT.

This clonotype has a count of ten or more. This sequence joins TRBV7-9 and TRBJ2-7; maybe TRBD1 (6 bases). The CDR3 loop spans 14 amino acids. The germline gives CDR1 SEHNR, CDR2 FQNEAQ (reference sequence). The V end lost 5 bases, the J end lost 4 bases, and 15 bases lay between the germline ends. The CDR3 region has the DNA TGTGCCAGCAGCACGTCCGGGACACCATACGAGCAGTACTTC. It encodes CASSTSGTPYEQYF.